The sequence of this TCR beta chain was determined in a study of blood T cell repertoires in COVID-19 (dated by TCRdb to the early 2020s). For context, the study as a whole: Collaborator samples came from the United States, Italy and Spain and covered acute and convalescent phases of COVID-19. Where available, HLA class I and class II types were taken from metadata supplied by the sample provider and were not determined by assay-based typing. Sample metadata almost always included a de-identified subject ID, COVID-19 status, age in years and sex. The samples were drawn from the first 160 participants of the ongoing ImmuneRACE study and from about 1,200 subjects provided by 6 global collaborators. The material from the prospective study consisted of cDNA or gDNA derived from T cells, B-cell-depleted T cells, or PBMCs. The repertoires were made available in a free public database intended to serve as a resource for research on the immune response to SARS-CoV-2. Deeply sampled blood TCRbeta repertoires from subjects exposed to, actively infected with, or recovered from COVID-19 were included in the dataset.

Study-wide conclusions, independent of this receptor: Clinical and demographic metadata were provided uncurated, with the amount varying by source and participant.

The germline V gene yields MRHNA for CDR1 and SNTAGT for CDR2. The CDR3 covers 13 residues, taking in both the cysteine and the phenylalanine. Kept here is only the CDR3 DNA, which spans 39 bases and is read in frame from base 1. One collaborating source in Seattle enrolled patients during active infection and followed them longitudinally through the course of disease. Whole blood was collected in K2EDTA tubes by collaborating institutions according to the institutions' own protocols. For TCRbeta analysis, collaborators shipped samples in one of three forms: frozen whole blood, isolated PBMCs, or DNA extracted from either of those sample types. This clone was counted between two and nine times. Its target antigen remains unknown. At one end the junction does not follow the germline gene, possibly because of a read error. TCRbeta CDR3 regions were amplified from genomic DNA by means of the immunoSEQ Assay, a bias-controlled multiplex PCR. The study's processing was this. Within the assay, amplification of reference gene primers was used to estimate how many nucleated cells each sample contained. To quantify the absolute abundance of each unique TCRbeta CDR3 rearrangement, sequence reads were collapsed and filtered. For each sample, productive Simpson clonality was calculated by taking the square root of Simpson's diversity index across productive rearrangements. TCRdb obtained this table from immuneACCESS and retained in-frame rearrangements with V and J assigned. These tables miss some clones; where compared with another copy, unresolved V genes account for less than half of the shortfall, and the remainder is unexplained. The V and J calls and clone size are taken from that table; D and trimming were inferred from the DNA. The sample profile shows roughly 25,000 clones; approximately 74% of them were found once. Approximately 7% of the sample belongs to the ten largest clones.

The sequence came from a man aged 45-60 years with COVID-19, enrolled during active disease. The V and J genes are TRBV6-4 and TRBJ2-3; possibly the D gene is TRBD2, per 6 matching bases. The source material was peripheral blood. The nucleotide sequence is TGTGCCAGCAGTGACTCAGATGCGGGGTTCCATCATTTT. It codes for CASSDSDAGFHHF.